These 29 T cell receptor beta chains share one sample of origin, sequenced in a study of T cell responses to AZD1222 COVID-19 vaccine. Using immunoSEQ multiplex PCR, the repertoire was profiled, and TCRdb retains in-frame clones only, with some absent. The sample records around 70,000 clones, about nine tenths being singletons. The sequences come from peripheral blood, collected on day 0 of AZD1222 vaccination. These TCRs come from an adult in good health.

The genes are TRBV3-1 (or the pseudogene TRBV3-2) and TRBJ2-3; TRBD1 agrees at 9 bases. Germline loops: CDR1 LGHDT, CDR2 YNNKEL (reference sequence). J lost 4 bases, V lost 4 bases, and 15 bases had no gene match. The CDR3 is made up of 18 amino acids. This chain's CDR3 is CASSPVPGQGRGSDTQYF. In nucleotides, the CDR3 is TGTGCCAGCAGCCCTGTCCCGGGACAGGGAAGGGGGTCAGATACGCAGTATTTT.

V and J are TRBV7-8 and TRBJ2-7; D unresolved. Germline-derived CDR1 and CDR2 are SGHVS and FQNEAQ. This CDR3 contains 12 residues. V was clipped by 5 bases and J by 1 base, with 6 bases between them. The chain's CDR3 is CASSPHSYEQYF. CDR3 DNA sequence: TGTGCCAGCAGCCCCCATTCCTACGAGCAGTACTTC. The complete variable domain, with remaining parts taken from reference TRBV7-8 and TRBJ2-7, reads GAGVSQSPRYKVAKRGQDVALRCDPISGHVSLFWYQQALGQGPEFLTYFQNEAQLDKSGLPSDRFFAERPEGSVSTLKIQRTQQEDSAVYLCASSPHSYEQYFGPGTRLTVT.

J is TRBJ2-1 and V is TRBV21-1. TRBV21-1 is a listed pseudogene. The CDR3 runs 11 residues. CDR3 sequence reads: CAIRGCNEQFF. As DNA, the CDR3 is TGTGCCATCAGGGGTTGCAATGAGCAGTTCTTC.

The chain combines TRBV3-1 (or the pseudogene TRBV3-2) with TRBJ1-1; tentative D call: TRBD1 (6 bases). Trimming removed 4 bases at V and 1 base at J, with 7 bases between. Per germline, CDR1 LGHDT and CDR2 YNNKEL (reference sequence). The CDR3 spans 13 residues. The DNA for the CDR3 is TGTGCCAGCAGCCCACAGGGGAACACTGAAGCTTTCTTT. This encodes CASSPQGNTEAFF.

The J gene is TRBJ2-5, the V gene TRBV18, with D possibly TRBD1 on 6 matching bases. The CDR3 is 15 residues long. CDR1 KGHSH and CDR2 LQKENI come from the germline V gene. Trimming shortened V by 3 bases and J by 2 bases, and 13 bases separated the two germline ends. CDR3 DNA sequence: TGTGCCAGCTCACCTGGTTTTGGACAGCAAGAGACCCAGTACTTC. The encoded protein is CASSPGFGQQETQYF.

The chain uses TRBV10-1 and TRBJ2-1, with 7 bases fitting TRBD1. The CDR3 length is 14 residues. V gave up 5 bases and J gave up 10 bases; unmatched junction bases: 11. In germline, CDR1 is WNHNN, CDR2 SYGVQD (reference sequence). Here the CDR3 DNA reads TGCGCCAGCAGTCGGGATTCAGCGACAGGGGAGCAGTTCTTC. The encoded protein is CASSRDSATGEQFF.

CDR3 protein: CASSALAGVYNEQFF. The CDR3 coding sequence is TGTGCCAGCAGCGCGCTAGCGGGAGTTTACAATGAGCAGTTCTTC. V usage is TRBV9 and J usage is TRBJ2-1; 10 bases fit TRBD2. Germline lookup yields CDR1 SGDLS and CDR2 YYNGEE. The J segment lost 4 bases and the V segment lost 3 bases, leaving 4 bases of the junction unmatched. The CDR3 loop spans 15 amino acids.

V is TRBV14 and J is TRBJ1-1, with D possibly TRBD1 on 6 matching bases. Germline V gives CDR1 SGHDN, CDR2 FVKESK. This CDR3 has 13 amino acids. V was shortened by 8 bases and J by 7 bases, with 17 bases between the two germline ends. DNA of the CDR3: TGTGCCAGCGGGCTTAGCGGGACACTTGAAGCTTTCTTT. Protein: CASGLSGTLEAFF.

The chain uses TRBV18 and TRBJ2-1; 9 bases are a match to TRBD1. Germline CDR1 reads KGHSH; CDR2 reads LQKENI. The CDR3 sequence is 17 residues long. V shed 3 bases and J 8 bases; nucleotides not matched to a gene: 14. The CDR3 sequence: CASSPTSGQGRSDEQFF. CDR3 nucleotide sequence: TGTGCCAGCTCACCTACTTCGGGACAGGGTAGGTCGGATGAGCAGTTCTTC.

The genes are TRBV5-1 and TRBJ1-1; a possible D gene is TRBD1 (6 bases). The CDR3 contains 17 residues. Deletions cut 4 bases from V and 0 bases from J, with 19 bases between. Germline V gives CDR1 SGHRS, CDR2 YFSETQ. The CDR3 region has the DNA TGCGCCAGCAGCCCACGAGGGCTGGGGGCTGTGAACACTGAAGCTTTCTTT. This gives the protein CASSPRGLGAVNTEAFF.

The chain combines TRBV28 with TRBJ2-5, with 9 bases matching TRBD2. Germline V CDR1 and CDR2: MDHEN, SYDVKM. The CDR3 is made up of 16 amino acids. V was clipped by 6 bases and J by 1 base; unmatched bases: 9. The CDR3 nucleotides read TGTGCCAGCAGCCCCCCAGCGGGAGGTGCCCAAGAGACCCAGTACTTC. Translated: CASSPPAGGAQETQYF.

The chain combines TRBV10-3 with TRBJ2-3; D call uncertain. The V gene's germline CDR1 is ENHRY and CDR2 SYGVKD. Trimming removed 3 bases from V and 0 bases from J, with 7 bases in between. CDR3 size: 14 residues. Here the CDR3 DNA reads TGTGCCATCAGTGACCCACAGAGCACAGATACGCAGTATTTT. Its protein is CAISDPQSTDTQYF.

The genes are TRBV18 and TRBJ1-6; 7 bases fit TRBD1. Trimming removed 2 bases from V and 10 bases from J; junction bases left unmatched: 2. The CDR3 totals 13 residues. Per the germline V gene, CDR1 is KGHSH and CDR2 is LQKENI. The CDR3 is CASSPGQESPLHF. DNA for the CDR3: TGTGCCAGCTCACCAGGACAGGAGTCACCCCTCCACTTT.

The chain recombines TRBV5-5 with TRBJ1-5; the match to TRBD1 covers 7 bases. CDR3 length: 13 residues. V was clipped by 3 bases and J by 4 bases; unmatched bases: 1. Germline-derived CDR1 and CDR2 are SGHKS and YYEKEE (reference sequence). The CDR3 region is CASSWDRNQPQHF. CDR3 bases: TGTGCCAGCAGCTGGGACAGAAATCAGCCCCAGCATTTT.

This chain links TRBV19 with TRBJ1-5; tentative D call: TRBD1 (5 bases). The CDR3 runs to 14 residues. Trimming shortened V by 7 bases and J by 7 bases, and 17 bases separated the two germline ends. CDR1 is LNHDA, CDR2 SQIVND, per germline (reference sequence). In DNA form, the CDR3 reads TGTGCCAGTAATTTGGGTCAGGGACGACAGCCCCAGCATTTT. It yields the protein CASNLGQGRQPQHF.

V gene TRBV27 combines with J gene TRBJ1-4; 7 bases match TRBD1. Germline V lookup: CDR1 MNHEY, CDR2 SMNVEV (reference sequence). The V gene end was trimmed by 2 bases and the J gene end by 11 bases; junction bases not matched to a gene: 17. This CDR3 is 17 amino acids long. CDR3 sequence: CASSLSRGGVGRTKLFF. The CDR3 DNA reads TGTGCCAGCAGTTTAAGCAGGGGGGGCGTGGGCCGGACCAAACTGTTTTTT.

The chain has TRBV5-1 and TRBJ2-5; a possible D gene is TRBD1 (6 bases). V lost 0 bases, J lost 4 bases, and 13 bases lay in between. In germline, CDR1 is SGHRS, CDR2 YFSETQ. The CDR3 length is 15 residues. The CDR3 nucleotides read TGCGCCAGCAGCTTGGAGGGGGTCTTCTCAGAGACCCAGTACTTC. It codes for CASSLEGVFSETQYF. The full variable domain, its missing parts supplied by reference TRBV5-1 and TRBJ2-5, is KAGVTQTPRYLIKTRGQQVTLSCSPISGHRSVSWYQQTPGQGLQFLFEYFSETQRNKGNFPGRFSGRQFSNSRSEMNVSTLELGDSALYLCASSLEGVFSETQYFGPGTRLLVL.

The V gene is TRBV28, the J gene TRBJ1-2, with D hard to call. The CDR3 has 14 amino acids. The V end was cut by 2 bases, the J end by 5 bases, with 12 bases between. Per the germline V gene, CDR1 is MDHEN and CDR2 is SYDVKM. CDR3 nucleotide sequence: TGTGCCAGCAGTTTAGGCTCACTGGGGTATGGCTACACCTTC. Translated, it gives CASSLGSLGYGYTF.

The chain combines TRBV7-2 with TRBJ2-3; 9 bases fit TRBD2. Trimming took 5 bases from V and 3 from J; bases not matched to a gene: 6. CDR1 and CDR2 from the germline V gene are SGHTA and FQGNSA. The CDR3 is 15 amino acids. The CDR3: CASSPGLAITDTQYF. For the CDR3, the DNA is TGTGCCAGCAGCCCAGGACTAGCGATTACAGATACGCAGTATTTT.

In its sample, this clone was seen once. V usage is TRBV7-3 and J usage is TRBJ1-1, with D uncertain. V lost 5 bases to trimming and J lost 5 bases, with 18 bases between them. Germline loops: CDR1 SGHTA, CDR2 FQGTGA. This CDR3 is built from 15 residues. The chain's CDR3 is CASSPLLGPWTEAFF. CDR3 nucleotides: TGTGCCAGCAGCCCCCTCCTTGGTCCATGGACTGAAGCTTTCTTT. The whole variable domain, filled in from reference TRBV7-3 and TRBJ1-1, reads GAGVSQTPSNKVTEKGKYVELRCDPISGHTALYWYRQSLGQGPEFLIYFQGTGAADDSGLPNDRFFAVRPEGSVSTLKIQRTERGDSAVYLCASSPLLGPWTEAFFGQGTRLTVV.

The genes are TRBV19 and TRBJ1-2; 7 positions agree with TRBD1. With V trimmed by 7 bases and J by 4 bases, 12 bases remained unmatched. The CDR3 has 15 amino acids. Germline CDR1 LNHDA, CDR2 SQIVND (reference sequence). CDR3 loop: CASTPGQGGSYGYTF. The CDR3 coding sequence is TGTGCCAGTACCCCGGGGCAAGGGGGCTCCTATGGCTACACCTTC.

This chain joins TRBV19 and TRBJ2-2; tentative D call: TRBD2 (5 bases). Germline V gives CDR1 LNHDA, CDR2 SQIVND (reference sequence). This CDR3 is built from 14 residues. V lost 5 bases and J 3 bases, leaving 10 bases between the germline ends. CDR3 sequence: CASSPRLYTGELFF. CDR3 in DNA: TGTGCCAGTAGTCCAAGACTATACACCGGGGAGCTGTTTTTT.

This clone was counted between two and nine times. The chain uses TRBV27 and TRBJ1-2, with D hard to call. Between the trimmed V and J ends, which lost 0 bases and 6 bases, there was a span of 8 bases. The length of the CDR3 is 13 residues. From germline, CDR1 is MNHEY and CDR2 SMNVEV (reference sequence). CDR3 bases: TGTGCCAGCAGTTTATCTGAATGGGATGGCTACACCTTC. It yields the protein CASSLSEWDGYTF.

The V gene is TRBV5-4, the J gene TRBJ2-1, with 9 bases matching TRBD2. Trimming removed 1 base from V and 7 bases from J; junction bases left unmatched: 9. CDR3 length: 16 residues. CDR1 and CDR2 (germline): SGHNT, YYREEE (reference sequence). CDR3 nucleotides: TGTGCCAGCAGCTTGCCGGCGGGAGGGCCGGGTAATGAGCAGTTCTTC. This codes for CASSLPAGGPGNEQFF.

The CDR3 here is CASSLGAKREAYEQYF. CDR3 DNA sequence: TGTGCCAGCAGCTTAGGGGCAAAGCGGGAGGCCTACGAGCAGTACTTC. V usage is TRBV7-6 and J usage is TRBJ2-7; 9 positions match TRBD2. Germline CDR1 is SGHVS and CDR2 is FNYEAQ. With 1 base clipped from V and 2 bases from J, the junction kept 6 bases outside the gene matches. The CDR3 spans 16 residues.

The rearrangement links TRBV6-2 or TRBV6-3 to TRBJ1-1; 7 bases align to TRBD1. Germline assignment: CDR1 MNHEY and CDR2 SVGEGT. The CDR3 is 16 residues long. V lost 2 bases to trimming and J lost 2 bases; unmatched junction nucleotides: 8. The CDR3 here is CASSYPEDRPNTEAFF. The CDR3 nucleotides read TGTGCCAGCAGTTACCCGGAGGACAGGCCAAACACTGAAGCTTTCTTT.

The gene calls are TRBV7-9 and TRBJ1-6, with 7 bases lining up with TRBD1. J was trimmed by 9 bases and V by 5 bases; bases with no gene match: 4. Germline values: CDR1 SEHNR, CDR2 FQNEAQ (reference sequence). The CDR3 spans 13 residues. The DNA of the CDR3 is TGTGCCAGCAGCCTGACAGGGCTTTCACCCCTCCACTTT. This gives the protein CASSLTGLSPLHF.

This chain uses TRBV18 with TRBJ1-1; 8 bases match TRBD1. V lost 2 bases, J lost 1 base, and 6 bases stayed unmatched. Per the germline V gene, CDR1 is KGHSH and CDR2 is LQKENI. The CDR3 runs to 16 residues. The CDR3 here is CASSPSGGLGNTEAFF. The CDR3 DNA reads TGTGCCAGCTCACCATCAGGGGGCCTTGGGAACACTGAAGCTTTCTTT.

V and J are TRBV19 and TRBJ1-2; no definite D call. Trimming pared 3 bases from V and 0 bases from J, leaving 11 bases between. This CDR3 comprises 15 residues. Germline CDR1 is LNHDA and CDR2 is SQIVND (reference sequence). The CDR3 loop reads CASSIGRASNYGYTF. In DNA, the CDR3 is TGTGCCAGTAGTATCGGCCGGGCTTCTAACTATGGCTACACCTTC.